These T cell receptor beta chains were read from a single sample in a study of blood T cell repertoires in COVID-19. Method: immunoSEQ multiplex PCR; TCRdb's copy keeps in-frame clones and lacks some. The sample lists fewer than 150,000 clones, about 85% occurring once. The source material was peripheral blood. Every receptor here comes from a middle-aged man with acute or convalescent COVID-19. Each CDR3 is given with its conserved first and last residue. The order of the fields is J gene, CDR3 length, V gene, D gene, clone size, CDR3 protein, CDR3 DNA. The D gene is left open where the match is weak. Size is stated for part of the rows, as once, few or many counts, or as a class when the clone is expanded.

j_gene: TRBJ2-2
len: 12
v_gene: TRBV27
d_gene: TRBD2
abundance: -
CDR3aa: CASRGGAGELFF
CDR3nt: TGTGCCAGCAGGGGAGGGGCGGGGGAGCTGTTTTTT

j_gene: TRBJ2-7
len: 15
v_gene: TRBV7-2
d_gene: -
abundance: -
CDR3aa: CASSLVYGRPYEQYF
CDR3nt: TGTGCCAGCAGCTTAGTTTATGGGAGACCCTACGAGCAGTACTTC

j_gene: TRBJ1-1
len: 14
v_gene: TRBV21-1
d_gene: -
abundance: once
CDR3aa: CANLRQGGYTEAFF
CDR3nt: TGTGCCAACCTCAGACAGGGGGGGTACACTGAAGCTTTCTTT

j_gene: TRBJ2-1
len: 16
v_gene: TRBV5-1
d_gene: TRBD2
abundance: -
CDR3aa: CASSLQLAGPHNEQFF
CDR3nt: TGCGCCAGCAGCTTACAACTAGCGGGCCCCCACAATGAGCAGTTCTTC

j_gene: TRBJ2-1
len: 17
v_gene: TRBV10-3
d_gene: -
abundance: -
CDR3aa: CAISESLAQQVYNEQFF
CDR3nt: TGTGCCATCAGTGAGTCCTTGGCACAACAGGTATACAATGAGCAGTTCTTC

j_gene: TRBJ2-3
len: 17
v_gene: TRBV7-9
d_gene: TRBD1
abundance: -
CDR3aa: CASSLAPGQGPTDTQYF
CDR3nt: TGTGCCAGCAGCTTAGCTCCGGGACAGGGACCCACAGATACGCAGTATTTT

j_gene: TRBJ2-2
len: 11
v_gene: TRBV20-1
d_gene: -
abundance: -
CDR3aa: CSAMGGGELFF
CDR3nt: TGCAGTGCTATGGGGGGCGGGGAGCTGTTTTTT

j_gene: TRBJ2-7
len: 14
v_gene: TRBV7-2
d_gene: TRBD1
abundance: -
CDR3aa: CASSFVTGGYEQYF
CDR3nt: TGTGCCAGCAGCTTTGTCACAGGGGGGTACGAGCAGTACTTC

j_gene: TRBJ2-2
len: 16
v_gene: TRBV24-1
d_gene: TRBD1
abundance: -
CDR3aa: CATSDNRGPPTGELFF
CDR3nt: TGTGCCACCAGTGATAACAGGGGGCCCCCAACCGGGGAGCTGTTTTTT

j_gene: TRBJ2-3
len: 14
v_gene: TRBV7-3
d_gene: TRBD2
abundance: -
CDR3aa: CASSLGLGGDTQYF
CDR3nt: TGTGCCAGCAGCTTAGGACTAGGAGGTGATACGCAGTATTTT

j_gene: TRBJ2-2
len: 12
v_gene: TRBV5-5
d_gene: TRBD2
abundance: -
CDR3aa: CASSRGAGELFF
CDR3nt: TGTGCCAGCAGCCGGGGGGCCGGGGAGCTGTTTTTT

j_gene: TRBJ1-4
len: 17
v_gene: TRBV7-9
d_gene: TRBD1
abundance: -
CDR3aa: CASTSYQGAATNEKLFF
CDR3nt: TGTGCCAGCACCTCCTACCAGGGGGCTGCAACTAATGAAAAACTGTTTTTT

j_gene: TRBJ2-5
len: 12
v_gene: TRBV12-5
d_gene: TRBD1
abundance: -
CDR3aa: CASGRDSSDQYF
CDR3nt: TGTGCTAGTGGTAGGGACAGTTCCGACCAGTACTTC

j_gene: TRBJ2-7
len: 13
v_gene: TRBV10-3
d_gene: -
abundance: -
CDR3aa: CAIAPDKPYEQYF
CDR3nt: TGTGCCATCGCCCCCGACAAACCCTACGAGCAGTACTTC

j_gene: TRBJ1-2
len: 13
v_gene: TRBV3-1/TRBV3-2
d_gene: -
abundance: -
CDR3aa: CASSQGEVRGYTF
CDR3nt: TGTGCCAGCAGCCAAGGAGAGGTACGGGGCTACACCTTC

j_gene: TRBJ2-1
len: 15
v_gene: TRBV13
d_gene: TRBD2
abundance: -
CDR3aa: CASSLLDSGGNEQFF
CDR3nt: TGTGCCAGCAGCTTACTCGATAGCGGGGGCAATGAGCAGTTCTTC

j_gene: TRBJ1-4
len: 16
v_gene: TRBV4-2
d_gene: TRBD1
abundance: -
CDR3aa: CASSQDRGPTNEKLFF
CDR3nt: TGTGCCAGCAGCCAAGATAGGGGGCCGACTAATGAAAAACTGTTTTTT

j_gene: TRBJ2-3
len: 15
v_gene: TRBV24-1
d_gene: TRBD2
abundance: -
CDR3aa: CATSSTSGSTDTQYF
CDR3nt: TGTGCCACCAGCTCGACTAGCGGGAGCACAGATACGCAGTATTTT

j_gene: TRBJ2-1
len: 14
v_gene: TRBV7-8
d_gene: -
abundance: -
CDR3aa: CASSSPRGYDEQFF
CDR3nt: TGTGCCAGCAGCTCCCCGAGGGGGTACGATGAGCAGTTCTTC

j_gene: TRBJ1-2
len: 15
v_gene: TRBV24-1
d_gene: TRBD1
abundance: -
CDR3aa: CATSDPGQETYGYTF
CDR3nt: TGTGCCACCAGTGACCCGGGACAGGAAACCTATGGCTACACCTTC

j_gene: TRBJ1-2
len: 17
v_gene: TRBV4-1
d_gene: -
abundance: -
CDR3aa: CASSQNPQGQIWYGYTF
CDR3nt: TGCGCCAGCAGCCAAAATCCCCAGGGGCAAATTTGGTATGGCTACACCTTC

j_gene: TRBJ2-7
len: 12
v_gene: TRBV2
d_gene: -
abundance: -
CDR3aa: CASSGGGVKKYF
CDR3nt: TGTGCCAGCAGTGGGGGCGGGGTTAAGAAGTACTTC

j_gene: TRBJ1-1
len: 15
v_gene: TRBV7-9
d_gene: -
abundance: few
CDR3aa: CASSLIRGRGTEAFF
CDR3nt: TGTGCCAGCAGCTTAATTCGGGGTCGGGGCACTGAAGCTTTCTTT

j_gene: TRBJ1-1
len: 12
v_gene: TRBV7-9
d_gene: -
abundance: once
CDR3aa: CASSLGAGRAFF
CDR3nt: TGTGCCAGCAGCTTAGGGGCGGGTAGGGCTTTCTTT

j_gene: TRBJ1-1
len: 12
v_gene: TRBV29-1
d_gene: -
abundance: -
CDR3aa: CSVAGTYTEAFF
CDR3nt: TGCAGCGTTGCCGGGACATACACTGAAGCTTTCTTT

j_gene: TRBJ2-6
len: 16
v_gene: TRBV5-1
d_gene: TRBD2
abundance: -
CDR3aa: CASSPRGGSGANVLTF
CDR3nt: TGCGCCAGCAGCCCCCGGGGGGGCTCTGGGGCCAACGTCCTGACTTTC

j_gene: TRBJ2-1
len: 14
v_gene: TRBV5-1
d_gene: -
abundance: -
CDR3aa: CASSLGGGYNEQFF
CDR3nt: TGCGCCAGCAGCTTGGGAGGCGGGTACAATGAGCAGTTCTTC

j_gene: TRBJ2-3
len: 19
v_gene: TRBV5-6
d_gene: TRBD2
abundance: -
CDR3aa: CASSKGLAGGRTNTDTQYF
CDR3nt: TGTGCCAGCAGCAAGGGACTAGCGGGGGGCCGTACCAACACAGATACGCAGTATTTT

j_gene: TRBJ2-3
len: 16
v_gene: TRBV10-1
d_gene: TRBD1
abundance: -
CDR3aa: CASRGRDRGQTDTQYF
CDR3nt: TGCGCCAGCAGAGGCCGGGACAGGGGGCAGACAGATACGCAGTATTTT

j_gene: TRBJ2-1
len: 15
v_gene: TRBV19
d_gene: -
abundance: -
CDR3aa: CASKPRGGSGNEQFF
CDR3nt: TGTGCCTCGAAACCGAGAGGGGGTTCAGGGAATGAGCAGTTCTTC

j_gene: TRBJ1-3
len: 16
v_gene: TRBV19
d_gene: TRBD1
abundance: -
CDR3aa: CATRALTGASGNTIYF
CDR3nt: TGTGCCACCCGGGCGCTCACAGGGGCCTCTGGAAACACCATATATTTT

j_gene: TRBJ2-7
len: 15
v_gene: TRBV7-2
d_gene: -
abundance: -
CDR3aa: CASSLGSPPRYEQYF
CDR3nt: TGTGCCAGCAGCTTAGGTTCTCCTCCGAGGTACGAGCAGTACTTC

j_gene: TRBJ2-3
len: 11
v_gene: TRBV30
d_gene: -
abundance: -
CDR3aa: CAWSVTDTQYF
CDR3nt: TGTGCCTGGAGCGTGACAGATACGCAGTATTTT

j_gene: TRBJ2-7
len: 12
v_gene: TRBV2
d_gene: TRBD1
abundance: -
CDR3aa: CASRVTGDEQYF
CDR3nt: TGTGCCAGCAGAGTAACAGGGGACGAGCAGTACTTC

j_gene: TRBJ2-1
len: 16
v_gene: TRBV11-1
d_gene: TRBD2
abundance: -
CDR3aa: CASSLAYSGGAGEQFF
CDR3nt: TGTGCCAGCAGCTTAGCCTATAGCGGGGGGGCCGGTGAGCAGTTCTTC

j_gene: TRBJ1-6
len: 13
v_gene: TRBV10-3
d_gene: -
abundance: -
CDR3aa: CAIRRGDNSPLHF
CDR3nt: TGTGCCATCCGCAGGGGAGACAATTCACCCCTCCACTTT

j_gene: TRBJ2-7
len: 14
v_gene: TRBV5-5
d_gene: TRBD1
abundance: -
CDR3aa: CASSWDRGTYEQYF
CDR3nt: TGTGCCAGCAGCTGGGACAGGGGAACCTACGAGCAGTACTTC

j_gene: TRBJ2-7
len: 16
v_gene: TRBV15
d_gene: -
abundance: once
CDR3aa: CATSRNDEMGHYEQYF
CDR3nt: TGTGCCACCAGCAGAAATGATGAGATGGGGCACTACGAGCAGTACTTC

j_gene: TRBJ2-3
len: 16
v_gene: TRBV10-3
d_gene: TRBD2
abundance: -
CDR3aa: CAISAGSGGAADTQYF
CDR3nt: TGTGCCATCAGTGCAGGTAGCGGGGGGGCGGCAGATACGCAGTATTTT

j_gene: TRBJ1-4
len: 15
v_gene: TRBV5-5
d_gene: TRBD1
abundance: -
CDR3aa: CASRSEGAANEKLFF
CDR3nt: TGTGCCAGCAGGTCCGAGGGGGCTGCTAATGAAAAACTGTTTTTT

j_gene: TRBJ2-1
len: 14
v_gene: TRBV5-1
d_gene: TRBD2
abundance: -
CDR3aa: CASAASGGFDEQFF
CDR3nt: TGCGCCAGCGCTGCTAGCGGGGGGTTCGATGAGCAGTTCTTC

j_gene: TRBJ1-1
len: 14
v_gene: TRBV19
d_gene: -
abundance: -
CDR3aa: CASRGSGDDTEAFF
CDR3nt: TGTGCCAGTAGGGGATCAGGGGACGACACTGAAGCTTTCTTT

j_gene: TRBJ2-5
len: 17
v_gene: TRBV10-3
d_gene: TRBD2
abundance: -
CDR3aa: CAISERTSGGGRETQYF
CDR3nt: TGTGCCATCAGTGAGAGGACTAGCGGGGGAGGGAGGGAGACCCAGTACTTC

j_gene: TRBJ2-5
len: 15
v_gene: TRBV6-2/TRBV6-3
d_gene: TRBD2
abundance: -
CDR3aa: CASSYGGGRKETQYF
CDR3nt: TGTGCCAGCAGTTACGGGGGGGGTCGAAAAGAGACCCAGTACTTC

j_gene: TRBJ1-6
len: 16
v_gene: TRBV6-4
d_gene: TRBD1
abundance: -
CDR3aa: CASSDSRQGANSPLHF
CDR3nt: TGTGCCAGCAGTGACTCGAGACAGGGGGCGAATTCACCCCTCCACTTT